This is a list of T cell receptor beta chains from one sample in a study of cytomegalovirus exposure and HLA in healthy donors. The assay was immunoSEQ multiplex PCR, and TCRdb's table has in-frame clones only and misses some. The top ten hold 8% to 9% of the sample, which has roughly 120,000 clones, under 90% seen once. The sequenced sample was PBMCs. These receptors were taken from a female donor in good health and CMV-seropositive. The CDR3 runs from the conserved cysteine through the conserved F or W. Each record gives: J gene, clone size, V gene, D gene, CDR3 DNA, CDR3 protein. A D gene is named only where the DNA matches it firmly. For some rows the clone size is stated as once, few or many, or as a class when expanded; others skip it.

>TRBJ2-2|-|TRBV12-1|-
TGTGCCAGCAGCCCTCGGCGGGAGGGGGAGCTGTTTTTT
CASSPRREGELFF
>TRBJ2-7|few|TRBV4-3|-
TGCGCCAGCAGCCAAGATAGGGGCCTAGTCCCCCCCGGCGAGCAGTACTTC
CASSQDRGLVPPGEQYF
>TRBJ1-2|-|TRBV5-4|-
TGTGCCAGCAGCACACAGGGAGTGAACTATGGCTACACCTTC
CASSTQGVNYGYTF
>TRBJ2-1|-|TRBV4-2|TRBD2
TGTGCCAGCAGACAAGCAGCGGGGGGGTACAATGAGCAGTTCTTC
CASRQAAGGYNEQFF
>TRBJ1-4|once|TRBV6-5|-
TGTGCCAGCAGTACCCGGCCCAGGTCTAATGAAAAACTGTTTTTT
CASSTRPRSNEKLFF
>TRBJ2-5|-|TRBV7-2|TRBD1
TGTGCCAGCAGCCCGACAGGGGCTTCCTACCAAGAGACCCAGTACTTC
CASSPTGASYQETQYF
>TRBJ1-5|-|TRBV28|-
TGTGCCAGCAGTTTAGTTGACAAGAGCCAGCATTTT
CASSLVDKSQHF
>TRBJ2-7|few|TRBV14|-
TGTGCCAGCAGCAAACAGGGAATCGGCGAGCAGTACTTC
CASSKQGIGEQYF
>TRBJ2-1|-|TRBV4-1|TRBD2
TGCGCCAGCAGCCAAGATCGGGGCGCAGGGAGGGGATACAATGAGCAGTTCTTC
CASSQDRGAGRGYNEQFF
>TRBJ2-4|-|TRBV6-5|-
TGTGCCAGCAGTCCCAGGAGGCCCAAAAACATTCAGTACTTC
CASSPRRPKNIQYF
>TRBJ2-3|-|TRBV6-1|-
TGTGCCAGCACTACCGGGACAAGCACAGATACGCAGTATTTT
CASTTGTSTDTQYF
>TRBJ1-5|-|TRBV7-2|-
TGTGCCAGCAGCTTAGTCAGTAGCAATCAGCCCCAGCATTTT
CASSLVSSNQPQHF
>TRBJ1-1|-|TRBV29-1|TRBD1
TGCAGCGTTACAGGGGTGGGGTGGACTGAAGCTTTCTTT
CSVTGVGWTEAFF
>TRBJ2-7|-|TRBV14|-
TGTGCCAGCGCAGGGACCGGGGGTTACTACGAGCAGTACTTC
CASAGTGGYYEQYF
>TRBJ2-2|-|TRBV30|-
TGTGCCTGGAGTGCATGGAACACCGGGGAGCTGTTTTTT
CAWSAWNTGELFF
>TRBJ1-4|-|TRBV15|TRBD1
TGTGCCACCAGCAGAGTCGATCGATGGGACAGGGGAATTCTGATTTTT
CATSRVDRWDRGILIF
>TRBJ1-2|-|TRBV7-2|TRBD1
TGTGCCAGCAGCCCCTGGACAGGAACAAGCCTCAGCTATGGCTACACCTTC
CASSPWTGTSLSYGYTF
>TRBJ2-4|-|TRBV5-1|TRBD1
TGTGCCAGCAGCTTGTGGACTGTCACGGGACAGGGAGGAAACATTCAGTACTTC
CASSLWTVTGQGGNIQYF
>TRBJ2-2|-|TRBV6-1|TRBD2
TGTGCCAGCAGTGGGATTCCGGGGCTAGCGGGGAATTGGAACACCGGGGAGCTGTTTTTT
CASSGIPGLAGNWNTGELFF
>TRBJ1-2|-|TRBV7-2|-
TGTGCCAGCAGCTTCCAGGACTATGGCTACACCTTC
CASSFQDYGYTF
>TRBJ1-5|-|TRBV19|-
TGTGCCAGTAGTGGGGAGGTTAATCAGCCCCAGCATTTT
CASSGEVNQPQHF
>TRBJ2-1|-|TRBV7-9|TRBD2
TGTGCCAGCAGCTTACCGGGGGGGCTATCTAATGAGCAGTTCTTC
CASSLPGGLSNEQFF
>TRBJ1-2|-|TRBV6-6|-
TGTGCCAGCAGACCCCAGACGGGAAACTATGGCTACACCTTC
CASRPQTGNYGYTF
>TRBJ2-7|-|TRBV27|-
TGTGCCAGCAGTTTAACCCAGGGCGACTACGAGCAGTACTTC
CASSLTQGDYEQYF
>TRBJ2-2|-|TRBV2|TRBD2
TGTGCCAGCAGTAGGACTAGCGGGGACCCGAACACCGGGGAGCTGTTTTTT
CASSRTSGDPNTGELFF
>TRBJ1-5|-|TRBV28|-
TGTGCCAGCAGTCAACAGGGTTGGGGCAATCAGCCCCAGCATTTT
CASSQQGWGNQPQHF
>TRBJ1-5|-|TRBV5-6|-
TGTGCCAGCAGCTTGGGGGGCAACAATCAGCCCCAGCATTTT
CASSLGGNNQPQHF
>TRBJ1-3|-|TRBV6-5|TRBD1
TGTGCCAGCAGTTTTTACGGGACAGGGACTGGAAACACCATATATTTT
CASSFYGTGTGNTIYF
>TRBJ1-4|few|TRBV4-1|TRBD1
TGCGCCAGCAGCCAAACGGGACAGGCTAATGAAAAACTGTTTTTT
CASSQTGQANEKLFF
>TRBJ2-5|-|TRBV19|-
TGTGCCAGTAGTGGCCTGCAAGAGACCCAGTACTTC
CASSGLQETQYF
>TRBJ1-1|-|TRBV5-6|-
TGTGCCAGCAGCTTTCGAGGGCCCGGAGAAGCTTTCTTT
CASSFRGPGEAFF
>TRBJ2-5|-|TRBV20-1|-
TGCAGTGCTCCTGGGGGCGAGACCCAGTACTTC
CSAPGGETQYF
>TRBJ2-3|-|TRBV10-2|TRBD2
TGCGCCAGCAAGTCGACTAGCGGGGGTTCAGATACGCAGTATTTT
CASKSTSGGSDTQYF
>TRBJ2-5|once|TRBV4-2|TRBD2
TGTGCCAGCAGCCGGGCCGGGACTAGCGGGGGAGGGTACCAAGAGACCCAGTACTTC
CASSRAGTSGGGYQETQYF
>TRBJ1-2|-|TRBV4-1|-
TGCGCCAGCAGCCAAAACGCGGGACTGACCTATGGCTACACCTTC
CASSQNAGLTYGYTF
>TRBJ1-5|-|TRBV30|-
TGTGCCTGGAGTGTCCATAGCAATCAGCCCCAGCATTTT
CAWSVHSNQPQHF
>TRBJ2-1|once|TRBV29-1|-
TGCAGCGTCGCCTCCAGGGGTTCCTACAATGAGCAGTTCTTC
CSVASRGSYNEQFF
>TRBJ1-1|-|TRBV7-2|TRBD1
TGTGCCAGCAGTTCCCAGGGGGACACTGAAGCTTTCTTT
CASSSQGDTEAFF
>TRBJ2-2|-|TRBV12-5|-
TGTGCTAGTGGTTTGGGAGTACCCGGGGAGCTGTTTTTT
CASGLGVPGELFF
>TRBJ2-1|-|TRBV7-9|-
TGTGCCAGCAACTTGGGCACGATCAAAGAGCAGTTCTTC
CASNLGTIKEQFF
>TRBJ2-3|-|TRBV6-1|TRBD1
TGTGCCAGCGAGGGGGCCTTAGGAGATACGCAGTATTTT
CASEGALGDTQYF
>TRBJ2-7|-|TRBV7-9|TRBD2
TGTGCCAGCAGTCCCATTTCGACTAGCTCTTACGAGCAGTACTTC
CASSPISTSSYEQYF
>TRBJ2-6|-|TRBV6-8|-
TGTGCCAGCAGTCCCGTGGTCCTAGTTTACCTCTCTGGGGCCAACGTCCTGACTTTC
CASSPVVLVYLSGANVLTF
>TRBJ2-1|few|TRBV6-5|TRBD1
TGTGCCAGCAGTGGAGGACAGGGTAGTAAATATGAGCAGTTCTTC
CASSGGQGSKYEQFF